A selection of T cell receptor beta chains follows, all from one sample in a study of cytomegalovirus exposure and HLA in healthy donors. Some clones are missing from TCRdb's copy, which holds only in-frame ones; the method was immunoSEQ multiplex PCR. Here the sample spans 140,000 to 150,000 clones, about 80% being singletons. Sequences were obtained from PBMCs. These receptor sequences come from a female donor in good health and CMV-seronegative. Both conserved end residues are part of each CDR3. A D gene is named only where the DNA matches it firmly. Where a row states a size, it is once, few, many or the class of an expanded clone; other rows omit it.

TRBD2 | 16 | - | TRBJ2-1 | TRBV5-4 | TGTGCCAGCAGCTTGACTAGCGGGAGGGCGGGGAATGAGCAGTTCTTC | CASSLTSGRAGNEQFF
- | 15 | - | TRBJ1-3 | TRBV4-2 | TGTGCCAGCAGCCAAGGACAAGTCTCTGGAAACACCATATATTTT | CASSQGQVSGNTIYF
- | 15 | once | TRBJ2-5 | TRBV19 | TGTGCCAGTAGTATAGGAGTCCTGGCGGAGGAGACCCAGTACTTC | CASSIGVLAEETQYF
- | 11 | - | TRBJ2-1 | TRBV20-1 | TGCAGTGCTAGAGCTCTCAATGAGCAGTTCTTC | CSARALNEQFF
TRBD1 | 13 | - | TRBJ2-3 | TRBV10-1 | TGCGCCAGCAGTGAAGGGACAGAGCGTACGCAGTATTTT | CASSEGTERTQYF
- | 14 | - | TRBJ1-3 | TRBV19 | TGTGCCAGTAGTATGGGGACTGTTGGAAACACCATATATTTT | CASSMGTVGNTIYF
TRBD2 | 19 | once | TRBJ2-7 | TRBV28 | TGTGCCAGCAGTCGATATTGGACTAGTCTAACGGTAAGGGGATACGAGCAGTACTTC | CASSRYWTSLTVRGYEQYF
- | 16 | - | TRBJ2-2 | TRBV11-1 | TGTGCCAGCAGCTTAGATAGGGGGTTCAACACCGGGGAGCTGTTTTTT | CASSLDRGFNTGELFF
- | 17 | - | TRBJ1-1 | TRBV13 | TGTGCCAGCAGCCACGGCGGGGCCAAAATCCTGAACACTGAAGCTTTCTTT | CASSHGGAKILNTEAFF
TRBD1 | 15 | many | TRBJ2-7 | TRBV7-9 | TGTGCCAGCAGCCCATGGGACAGGGGGACCTACGAGCAGTACTTC | CASSPWDRGTYEQYF
- | 14 | - | TRBJ2-3 | TRBV19 | TGTGCCAGTAGCCAAGCCTATAGCACAGATACGCAGTATTTT | CASSQAYSTDTQYF
- | 15 | - | TRBJ2-5 | TRBV5-8 | TGTGCCAGCATGCCTACCGGAGGGGTCGAGCAGACCCAGTACTTC | CASMPTGGVEQTQYF
- | 19 | - | TRBJ2-3 | TRBV5-1 | TGCGCCAGCAGCTTGGTGGGACAAAGGCAGGGAAGTTTCACAGATACGCAGTATTTT | CASSLVGQRQGSFTDTQYF
TRBD2 | 15 | - | TRBJ2-4 | TRBV2 | TGTGCCAGCAGTGTCCTGGGGACCCGGGGGGACATTCAGTACTTC | CASSVLGTRGDIQYF
- | 12 | - | TRBJ2-3 | TRBV14 | TGTGCCAGCAGCCAAACGGTCCATACGCAGTATTTT | CASSQTVHTQYF
TRBD1 | 14 | - | TRBJ1-2 | TRBV9 | TGTGCCAGCAGCCCCAGGACAGGGCACTATGGCTACACCTTC | CASSPRTGHYGYTF
TRBD1 | 16 | - | TRBJ2-7 | TRBV9 | TGTGCCAGCAGCGCAAGACTGACAGGGTTAGGCAACGAGCAGTACTTC | CASSARLTGLGNEQYF
- | 11 | - | TRBJ1-2 | TRBV28 | TGTGCCAGCGGGAGCCACTATGGCTACACCTTC | CASGSHYGYTF
- | 15 | - | TRBJ1-5 | TRBV10-1 | TGCGCCAGCAGTCACCACAGGATTAGCAATCAGCCCCAGCATTTT | CASSHHRISNQPQHF
- | 12 | - | TRBJ1-4 | TRBV2 | TGTGCCAGCGGCAGGGGTAATGAAAAACTGTTTTTT | CASGRGNEKLFF
TRBD2 | 15 | - | TRBJ2-1 | TRBV28 | TGTGCCAGCAGCTGGTCACTAGCGGGAGACAATGAGCAGTTCTTC | CASSWSLAGDNEQFF
- | 16 | - | TRBJ2-2 | TRBV19 | TGTGCCAGTAAACCCCAACAGGGCCCAAGGACCGGGGAGCTGTTTTTT | CASKPQQGPRTGELFF
- | 17 | - | TRBJ2-4 | TRBV28 | TGTGCCAGCAGTTCGGAAGGGGGGGACAGGTTTAGAAACATTCAGTACTTC | CASSSEGGDRFRNIQYF
TRBD2 | 15 | once | TRBJ2-5 | TRBV7-9 | TGTGCCAGCAGCATCTCGGAGACTAGCTGGGAGACCCAGTACTTC | CASSISETSWETQYF
TRBD1 | 17 | - | TRBJ1-4 | TRBV5-1 | TGCGCCAGCAGACTCGGGACAGGCTTTGCAACTAATGAAAAACTGTTTTTT | CASRLGTGFATNEKLFF
TRBD1 | 15 | once | TRBJ2-5 | TRBV5-6 | TGTGCCAGCAGCTTACCGGGACAGCTTCATGAGACCCAGTACTTC | CASSLPGQLHETQYF